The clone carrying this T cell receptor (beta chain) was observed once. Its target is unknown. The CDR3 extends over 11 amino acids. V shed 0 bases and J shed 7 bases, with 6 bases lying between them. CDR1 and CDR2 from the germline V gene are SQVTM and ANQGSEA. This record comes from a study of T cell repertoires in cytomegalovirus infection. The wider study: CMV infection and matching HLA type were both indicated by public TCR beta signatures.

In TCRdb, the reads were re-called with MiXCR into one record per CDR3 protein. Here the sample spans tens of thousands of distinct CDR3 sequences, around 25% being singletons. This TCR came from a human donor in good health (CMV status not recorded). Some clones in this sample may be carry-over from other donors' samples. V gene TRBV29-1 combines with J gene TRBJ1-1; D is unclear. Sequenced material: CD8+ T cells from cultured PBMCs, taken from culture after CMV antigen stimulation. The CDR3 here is CSVEEGLEAFF. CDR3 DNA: TGCAGCGTTGAAGAAGGCCTTGAAGCTTTCTTT.